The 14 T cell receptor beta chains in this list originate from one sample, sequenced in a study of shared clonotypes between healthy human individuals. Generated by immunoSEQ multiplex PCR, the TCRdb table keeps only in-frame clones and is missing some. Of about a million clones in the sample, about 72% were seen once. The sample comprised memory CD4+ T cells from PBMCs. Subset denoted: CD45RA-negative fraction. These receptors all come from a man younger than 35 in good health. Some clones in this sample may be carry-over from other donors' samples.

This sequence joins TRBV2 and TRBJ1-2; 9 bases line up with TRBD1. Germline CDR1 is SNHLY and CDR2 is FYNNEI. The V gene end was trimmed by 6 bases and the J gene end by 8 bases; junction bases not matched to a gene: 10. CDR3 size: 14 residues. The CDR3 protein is CASRPWDRVGGYTF. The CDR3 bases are TGTGCCAGCAGGCCATGGGACAGGGTGGGCGGCTACACCTTC.

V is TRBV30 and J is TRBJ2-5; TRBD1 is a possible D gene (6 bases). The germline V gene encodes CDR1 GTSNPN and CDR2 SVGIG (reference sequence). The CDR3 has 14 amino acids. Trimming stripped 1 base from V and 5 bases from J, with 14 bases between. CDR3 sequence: CAWSGTGFGETQYF. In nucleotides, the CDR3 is TGTGCCTGGAGTGGAACAGGGTTCGGCGAGACCCAGTACTTC.

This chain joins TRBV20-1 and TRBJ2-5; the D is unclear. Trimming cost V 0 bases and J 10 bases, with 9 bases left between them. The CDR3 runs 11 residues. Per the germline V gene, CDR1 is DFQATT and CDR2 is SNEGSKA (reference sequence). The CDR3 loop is CSARDLQLQYF. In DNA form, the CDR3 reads TGCAGTGCTAGAGATCTACAGCTCCAGTACTTC.

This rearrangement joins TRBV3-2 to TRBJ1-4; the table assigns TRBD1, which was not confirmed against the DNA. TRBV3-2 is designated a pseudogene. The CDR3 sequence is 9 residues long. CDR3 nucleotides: TGTCAACAGAAGGAAAAACTGTTTTTT. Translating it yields CQQKEKLFF.

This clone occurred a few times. The CDR3 spells CASKTPPGLPGEQFF. The CDR3 DNA sequence: TGTGCCAGCAAAACCCCACCGGGACTTCCAGGTGAGCAGTTCTTC. The gene calls are TRBV28 and TRBJ2-1; perhaps TRBD2 as D (6 bases). CDR3 length equals 15 residues. With 7 bases removed from V and 9 bases from J, the gap between germline ends came to 22 bases. Germline CDR1 and CDR2: MDHEN and SYDVKM.

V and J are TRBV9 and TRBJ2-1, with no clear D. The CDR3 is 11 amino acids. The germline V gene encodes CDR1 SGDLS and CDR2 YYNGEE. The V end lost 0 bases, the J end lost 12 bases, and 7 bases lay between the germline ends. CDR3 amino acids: CASSVGSVQFF. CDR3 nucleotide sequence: TGTGCCAGCAGCGTAGGGTCCGTGCAGTTCTTC.

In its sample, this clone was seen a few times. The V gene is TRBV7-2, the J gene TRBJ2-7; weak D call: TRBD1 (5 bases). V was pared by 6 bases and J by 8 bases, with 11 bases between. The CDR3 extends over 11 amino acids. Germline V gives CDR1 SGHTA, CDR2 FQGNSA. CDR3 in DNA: TGTGCCAGCAGTCAAGCAGGGCAGCAGTACTTC. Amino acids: CASSQAGQQYF.

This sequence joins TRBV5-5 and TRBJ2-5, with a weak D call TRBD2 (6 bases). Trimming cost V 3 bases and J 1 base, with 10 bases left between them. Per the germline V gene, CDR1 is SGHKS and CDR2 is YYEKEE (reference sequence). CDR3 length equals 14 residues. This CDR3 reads CASSWRDSQETQYF. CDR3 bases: TGTGCCAGCAGCTGGCGGGACTCCCAAGAGACCCAGTACTTC.

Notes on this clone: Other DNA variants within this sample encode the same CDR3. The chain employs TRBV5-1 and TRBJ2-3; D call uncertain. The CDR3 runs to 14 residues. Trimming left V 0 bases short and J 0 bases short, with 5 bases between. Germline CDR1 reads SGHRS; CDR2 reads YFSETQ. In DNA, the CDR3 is TGCGCCAGCAGCTTGGCCCAGAGCACAGATACGCAGTATTTT. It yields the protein CASSLAQSTDTQYF.

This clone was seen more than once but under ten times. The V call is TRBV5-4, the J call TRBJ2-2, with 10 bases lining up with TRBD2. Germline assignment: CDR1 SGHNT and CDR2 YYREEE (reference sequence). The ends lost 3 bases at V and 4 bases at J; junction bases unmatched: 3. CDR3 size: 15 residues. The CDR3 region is CASSSGTSATGELFF. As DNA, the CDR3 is TGTGCCAGCAGCTCCGGGACTAGCGCCACCGGGGAGCTGTTTTTT.

As DNA, the CDR3 is TGTGCCAGCAGCCCTGGGACGGTACGCTATGGCTACACCTTC. Translated, it gives CASSPGTVRYGYTF. The rearrangement links TRBV14 to TRBJ1-2, with TRBD1 as a possible D gene (5 bases). Trimming cost V 4 bases and J 4 bases, with 13 bases left between them. CDR3 length: 14 amino acids. CDR1 and CDR2 from the germline V gene are SGHDN and FVKESK.

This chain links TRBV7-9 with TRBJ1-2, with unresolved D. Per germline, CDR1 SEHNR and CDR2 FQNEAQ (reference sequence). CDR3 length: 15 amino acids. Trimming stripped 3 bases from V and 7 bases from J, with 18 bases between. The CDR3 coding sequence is TGTGCCAGCAGCTTGAACCTAGGGTCCGCTGGTGGCTACACCTTC. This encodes CASSLNLGSAGGYTF.

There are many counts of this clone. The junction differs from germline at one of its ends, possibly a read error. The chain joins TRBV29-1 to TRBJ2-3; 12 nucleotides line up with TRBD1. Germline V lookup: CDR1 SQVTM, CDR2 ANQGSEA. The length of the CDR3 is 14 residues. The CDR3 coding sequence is TGCAGCGCCTCCGGGACAGGGGGCACGGATACGCAGTATTTT. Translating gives CSASGTGGTDTQYF.

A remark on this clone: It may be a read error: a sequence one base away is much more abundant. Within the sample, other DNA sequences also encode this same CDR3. The CDR3 is CASSLGQTQETQYF. The CDR3 region has the DNA TGTGCCAGCAGCTTGGGACAGACCCAAGAGACCCAGTACTTC. The chain links TRBV5-4 to TRBJ2-5; TRBD1 is a possible D gene (5 bases). The length of the CDR3 is 14 residues. Trimming removed 0 bases at V and 1 base at J, with 7 bases between. Looked up from germline, CDR1 is SGHNT and CDR2 is YYREEE (reference sequence).